Following are 13 T cell receptor beta chains from one sample sequenced in a study of T cell repertoires in cytomegalovirus infection. Using its own MiXCR run on the reads, TCRdb lists one record per CDR3 protein. Of around 430,000 distinct CDR3 sequences in the sample, roughly 43% were seen once. Antigen specificity for these receptors is unknown. The sequencing used cultured PBMCs, collected from culture after CMV antigen stimulation. The receptors originated from a human donor in good health (CMV status not recorded). Some clones in this sample may be carry-over from other donors' samples.

The chain combines TRBV4-3 with TRBJ2-5; 7 bases line up with TRBD1. V lost 1 base and J lost 5; bases outside the gene matches: 16. This CDR3 has 18 residues. The germline gives CDR1 LGHNA, CDR2 YSLEER. The CDR3 protein is CASSQAPVGQALGETQYF. For the CDR3, the DNA is TGCGCCAGCAGCCAAGCCCCAGTAGGACAGGCCCTGGGGGAGACCCAGTACTTC.

The gene calls are TRBV18 and TRBJ1-5; TRBD1 agrees at 7 bases. V was pared by 2 bases and J by 6 bases, with 7 bases of the junction left unmatched. Germline V gene data show CDR1 as KGHSH and CDR2 as LQKENI. The CDR3 length is 15 residues. CDR3 nucleotides: TGTGCCAGCTCACCAACAGGGGCCCGGGGTCAGCCCCAGCATTTT. Translating it yields CASSPTGARGQPQHF.

This chain uses TRBV9 with TRBJ2-1; possibly TRBD2 for D (5 bases). Germline V gene sequence: CDR1 SGDLS, CDR2 YYNGEE. The CDR3 sequence is 15 residues long. V was cut by 3 bases and J by 5 bases, with 15 bases left in between. As DNA, the CDR3 is TGTGCCAGCAGCGGGAGAGAGGGTCCCAACAATGAGCAGTTCTTC. Its protein product is CASSGREGPNNEQFF.

This clonotype was seen more than once but under ten times. One end of the junction varies from germline; a read error may be responsible. This chain connects TRBV6-1 to TRBJ2-5; weak D call: TRBD1 (6 bases). Germline assignment: CDR1 MNHNS and CDR2 SASEGT. This CDR3 spans 13 amino acids. CDR3 in amino acids: CASSGGHQETQYF. The CDR3 DNA reads as TGTGCCAGCAGTGGGGGGCACCAGGAGACCCAGTACTTC.

The chain has TRBV18 and TRBJ1-4; TRBD1 agrees at 7 bases. The CDR3 sequence is 17 residues long. Trimming took 0 bases from V and 8 from J; bases not matched to a gene: 12. Germline V lookup: CDR1 KGHSH, CDR2 LQKENI. CDR3 bases: TGTGCCAGCTCACCACCCGGTGTTACAGGGGAGGCGGAAAAACTGTTTTTT. This sequence encodes CASSPPGVTGEAEKLFF.

This clonotype showed up just a few times. CDR3 loop: CASSHVGETYEQYF. The DNA for the CDR3 is TGTGCCAGCAGTCATGTCGGGGAAACCTACGAGCAGTACTTC. This rearrangement joins TRBV7-2 to TRBJ2-7, with D possibly TRBD2 on 5 matching bases. This CDR3 spans 14 amino acids. Trimming left V 6 bases short and J 2 bases short, with 14 bases between. Germline lookup yields CDR1 SGHTA and CDR2 FQGNSA.

This clonotype came up a few times. The V call is TRBV7-6, the J call TRBJ2-1, with 9 bases matching TRBD2. V lost 3 bases to trimming and J lost 0 bases; unmatched junction nucleotides: 15. Germline CDR1 SGHVS, CDR2 FNYEAQ. This CDR3 region has 20 residues. CDR3 protein: CASSFSSSGNRRSSYNEQFF. The CDR3 DNA follows: TGTGCCAGCAGCTTCAGTTCTAGCGGGAACCGTAGAAGCTCCTACAATGAGCAGTTCTTC. Together with reference TRBV7-6 and TRBJ2-1, the CDR3 gives the full variable domain: GAGVSQSPRYKVTKRGQDVALRCDPISGHVSLYWYRQALGQGPEFLTYFNYEAQQDKSGLPNDRFSAERPEGSISTLTIQRTEQRDSAMYRCASSFSSSGNRRSSYNEQFFGPGTRLTVL.

The sample holds a few counts of this clonotype. This rearrangement joins TRBV7-9 to TRBJ1-6, with 7 bases identical to TRBD1. Germline loops: CDR1 SEHNR, CDR2 FQNEAQ (reference sequence). This CDR3 has 17 residues. V shed 5 bases, J shed 6 bases, and the junction held 13 bases outside the gene matches. This CDR3 is CASSARTSRDSNSPLHF. CDR3 sequence (DNA): TGTGCCAGCAGCGCAAGAACAAGCCGGGACAGTAATTCACCCCTCCACTTT. The complete variable domain, with remaining parts taken from reference TRBV7-9 and TRBJ1-6, reads DTGVSQNPRHKITKRGQNVTFRCDPISEHNRLYWYRQTLGQGPEFLTYFQNEAQLEKSRLLSDRFSAERPKGSFSTLEIQRTEQGDSAMYLCASSARTSRDSNSPLHFGNGTRLTVT.

This chain links TRBV7-2 with TRBJ2-7; the D is unclear. CDR3 length: 13 amino acids. Germline CDR1 reads SGHTA; CDR2 reads FQGNSA. The V and J ends lost 5 bases and 4 bases respectively, with 12 bases between them. The CDR3 sequence: CASSPGAYYEQYF. The CDR3, as DNA: TGTGCCAGCAGCCCTGGAGCATATTACGAGCAGTACTTC.

The chain carries TRBV11-2 and TRBJ2-5, with 14 bases lining up with TRBD2. Trimming removed 8 bases from V and 4 bases from J; junction bases left unmatched: 12. Germline loops: CDR1 SGHAT, CDR2 FQNNGV. The CDR3 is 17 residues long. The CDR3 loop reads CASRRGGLAGEIETQYF. As DNA, the CDR3 is TGTGCCAGCCGGCGCGGGGGACTAGCGGGGGAGATAGAGACCCAGTACTTC.

This clonotype turned up a few times. The CDR3 coding sequence is TGTGCCAGCACCTTTAGGACCGGGACCCCCTACAATGAGCAGTTCTTC. Protein sequence: CASTFRTGTPYNEQFF. The chain has TRBV6-2 or TRBV6-3 and TRBJ2-1; the D call may be TRBD1 or TRBD2 (5 bases each). Germline V gene sequence: CDR1 MNHEY, CDR2 SVGEGT. This CDR3 is 16 amino acids long. The germline V and J ends were trimmed by 7 bases and 2 bases, with 18 bases remaining between them.

The CDR3 DNA follows: TGTGCCAGCTCACCGTTCGGATCCAGGGACTATGGCTACACCTTC. It encodes CASSPFGSRDYGYTF. V and J are TRBV18 and TRBJ1-2; D possibly corresponds to TRBD1 (5 bases). Germline CDR1 KGHSH, CDR2 LQKENI. This CDR3 spans 15 amino acids. Trimming cost V 3 bases and J 3 bases, with 14 bases left between them.

This clonotype was seen a handful of times. One end of the junction fails to match germline, which may point to a read error. The V call is TRBV4-1, the J call TRBJ2-5; no definite D call. Germline V gives CDR1 MGHRA, CDR2 YSYEKL. The CDR3 length is 14 residues. CDR3 nucleotide sequence: TGTGCCAGCAGCCAAGATCTAAGGTCAGAGACCCAGTACTTC. It translates to CASSQDLRSETQYF.